One sample yielded the 5 T cell receptor beta chains listed below, sequenced in a study of OX40 agonist ivuxolimab in advanced cancers. The method behind the library was the immunoSEQ multiplex PCR assay. This immuneACCESS table, as held by TCRdb, lists in-frame sequences with V and J called but not all clones. Of the missing ones, under half trace to an unresolved V gene in checked studies; the others have no known cause. For this sample the table gives fewer than 95,000 clones, of which about 86% were detected only once. Clones ranked in the top ten supply around 6.6% of the sample. This specimen was CD4+ or CD8+ T cells sorted from blood, taken in a trial of the OX40 agonist ivuxolimab. These receptors all stem from an adult with an advanced solid tumor such as melanoma, head and neck, liver or kidney cancer.

This clone was detected only once. The chain joins TRBV19 to TRBJ2-1; the D is unclear. The V gene's germline CDR1 is LNHDA and CDR2 SQIVND (reference sequence). There are 17 residues in the CDR3. Deletions cut 3 bases from V and 0 bases from J, with 15 bases between. The CDR3 is CASSIFLLEASYNEQFF. In DNA, the CDR3 is TGTGCCAGTAGTATTTTTTTATTAGAGGCCTCCTACAATGAGCAGTTCTTC.

This chain joins TRBV20-1 and TRBJ1-2; D is possibly TRBD1 (5 bases). Germline V lookup: CDR1 DFQATT, CDR2 SNEGSKA (reference sequence). Trimming shortened V by 3 bases and J by 5 bases, and 7 bases separated the two germline ends. The CDR3 has 11 residues. The CDR3 DNA follows: TGCAGTGCTAGCCAGGGATATGGCTACACCTTC. Amino acid sequence: CSASQGYGYTF.

The gene calls are TRBV28 and TRBJ1-4; 9 bases agree with TRBD1. Unmatched junction bases numbered 8, after V lost 4 bases and J lost 8 bases. The CDR3 totals 15 residues. CDR1 and CDR2 (germline): MDHEN, SYDVKM. The CDR3 region has the DNA TGTGCCAGCAGTTCGCCGGGACAGGGTTGGGAAAAACTGTTTTTT. Translated: CASSSPGQGWEKLFF.

This clone has just one count. The genes are TRBV11-2 and TRBJ2-4; either TRBD1 or TRBD2 may supply D (6 bases each). Trimming removed 6 bases from V and 5 bases from J, with 14 bases in between. The germline CDR1 and CDR2 sequences are SGHAT and FQNNGV. The CDR3 sequence is 14 residues long. DNA of the CDR3: TGTGCCAGCAGGCCGAAGGGGGGCGAAAACATTCAGTACTTC. It encodes CASRPKGGENIQYF. Full variable domain (remainder filled in from reference TRBV11-2 and TRBJ2-4): EAGVAQSPRYKIIEKRQSVAFWCNPISGHATLYWYQQILGQGPKLLIQFQNNGVVDDSQLPKDRFSAERLKGVDSTLKIQPAKLEDSAVYLCASRPKGGENIQYFGAGTRLSVL.

This chain links TRBV6-6 with TRBJ1-2, with D unclear. CDR3 length: 13 amino acids. Germline CDR1 MNHNY, CDR2 SVGAGI (reference sequence). V lost 8 bases, J lost 0 bases, and 10 bases lay in between. CDR3 protein: CASHLLANYGYTF. The CDR3 nucleotides read TGTGCCAGCCACCTGTTGGCTAACTATGGCTACACCTTC.